These 27 T cell receptor beta chains were sequenced from one sample in a study of CD8 T cells in ankylosing spondylitis. The antigens of these receptors remain unknown. TCRdb independently ran MiXCR on the 5' RACE reads; one entry per CDR3 protein. The table includes roughly 400,000 distinct CDR3 sequences, more than 20% detected once. Study results and limitations: There was a TCR beta motif, made of roughly eight highly homologous variants, that appeared characteristic of ankylosing spondylitis blood.

The source material was blood, either unsorted or a sorted T cell fraction (not recorded which). Receptors were obtained from a male donor with ankylosing spondylitis.

The chain is built from TRBV11-3 and TRBJ1-1; no definite D call. Looked up from germline, CDR1 is SGHNT and CDR2 is YENEEA. V was shortened by 5 bases and J by 5 bases, with 9 bases between the two germline ends. The length of the CDR3 is 12 residues. The CDR3 loop reads CASSPRRTEAFF. As DNA, the CDR3 is TGTGCCAGCAGCCCACGGAGGACTGAAGCTTTCTTT.

This chain connects TRBV18 to TRBJ2-5; 13 bases are shared with TRBD2. The V segment lost 0 bases and the J segment 2 bases; nucleotides outside the gene matches: 3. Looked up from germline, CDR1 is KGHSH and CDR2 is LQKENI. The CDR3 loop spans 17 amino acids. In DNA form, the CDR3 reads TGTGCCAGCTCACCACCACTAGCGGGAGGGAGTCAAGAGACCCAGTACTTC. Translating gives CASSPPLAGGSQETQYF. Combining the CDR3 with reference TRBV18 and TRBJ2-5 gives the whole variable domain NAGVMQNPRHLVRRRGQEARLRCSPMKGHSHVYWYRQLPEEGLKFMVYLQKENIIDESGMPKERFSAEFPKEGPSILRIQQVVRGDSAAYFCASSPPLAGGSQETQYFGPGTRLLVL.

This clonotype was observed a handful of times. CDR3 residues: CASSLGSTTDTQYF. In DNA form, the CDR3 reads TGTGCCAGCAGCTTAGGCTCGACCACAGATACGCAGTATTTT. The chain joins TRBV5-5 to TRBJ2-3; D gene unclear. CDR3 length: 14 amino acids. Per the germline V gene, CDR1 is SGHKS and CDR2 is YYEKEE (reference sequence). Trimming pared 2 bases from V and 2 bases from J, leaving 9 bases between.

V and J are TRBV14 and TRBJ2-7, with unresolved D. The CDR3 totals 14 residues. V lost 4 bases to trimming and J lost 3 bases, with 13 bases between them. Germline values: CDR1 SGHDN, CDR2 FVKESK. The DNA of the CDR3 is TGTGCCAGCAGCCCCCGTTTAGTCAGCTACGAGCAGTACTTC. It is translated as CASSPRLVSYEQYF.

V is TRBV6-1 and J is TRBJ2-5; D perhaps matches TRBD2 (5 bases). Trimming left V 8 bases short and J 3 bases short, with 19 bases between. The CDR3 has 15 amino acids. CDR1 and CDR2 (germline): MNHNS, SASEGT. The CDR3 reads CASRLLSRGKETQYF. CDR3 nucleotide sequence: TGTGCCAGCCGCCTACTTAGTCGGGGTAAAGAGACCCAGTACTTC.

This clonotype was seen a few times. The rearrangement joins TRBV7-9 to TRBJ2-7; 12 bases align to TRBD2. Germline trimming cut 5 bases from V and 4 bases from J; bases unmatched to any gene: 12. The length of the CDR3 is 17 residues. Germline CDR1 and CDR2: SEHNR and FQNEAQ (reference sequence). CDR3 in amino acids: CASSPISSSGRGYEQYF. CDR3 nucleotides: TGTGCCAGCAGCCCGATCTCCTCTAGCGGGAGGGGATACGAGCAGTACTTC.

V is TRBV5-1 and J is TRBJ2-2; D ambiguous. Trimming pared 4 bases from V and 4 bases from J, leaving 11 bases between. Germline loops: CDR1 SGHRS, CDR2 YFSETQ. The CDR3 consists of 14 residues. This chain's CDR3 is CASSVGRLTGELFF. The CDR3 bases are TGCGCCAGCAGCGTAGGACGTCTCACCGGGGAGCTGTTTTTT.

The chain has TRBV28 and TRBJ2-2; D is possibly TRBD2 (6 bases). Germline V gives CDR1 MDHEN, CDR2 SYDVKM. The CDR3 loop spans 13 amino acids. The V end was cut by 7 bases, the J end by 3 bases, with 9 bases between. CDR3 region: CASNREYTGELFF. For the CDR3, the DNA is TGTGCCAGCAACCGGGAGTACACCGGGGAGCTGTTTTTT. The whole variable domain, remainder taken from reference TRBV28 and TRBJ2-2, is DVKVTQSSRYLVKRTGEKVFLECVQDMDHENMFWYRQDPGLGLRLIYFSYDVKMKEKGDIPEGYSVSREKKERFSLILESASTNQTSMYLCASNREYTGELFFGEGSRLTVL.

This chain uses TRBV28 with TRBJ2-5, with 15 bases identical to TRBD2. Trimming removed 7 bases from V and 5 bases from J; junction bases left unmatched: 11. Germline CDR1 and CDR2: MDHEN and SYDVKM. CDR3 length: 17 amino acids. The CDR3 DNA follows: TGTGCCAGCACCCAGCCTGGGACTAGCGGGAGGTTGGAGACCCAGTACTTC. It is translated as CASTQPGTSGRLETQYF. Full variable domain (remainder filled in from reference TRBV28 and TRBJ2-5): DVKVTQSSRYLVKRTGEKVFLECVQDMDHENMFWYRQDPGLGLRLIYFSYDVKMKEKGDIPEGYSVSREKKERFSLILESASTNQTSMYLCASTQPGTSGRLETQYFGPGTRLLVL.

Only a few counts were recorded for this clonotype. The V gene is TRBV10-3, the J gene TRBJ1-4; 9 bases agree with TRBD1. V was pared by 3 bases and J by 6 bases, with 8 bases of the junction left unmatched. The germline gives CDR1 ENHRY, CDR2 SYGVKD. The CDR3 covers 16 residues. The CDR3 DNA sequence: TGTGCCATCAGTGATCTCGCCGGGACAGGGTATGAAAAACTGTTTTTT. It translates to CAISDLAGTGYEKLFF.

The chain joins TRBV10-3 to TRBJ2-1; 9 bases match TRBD2. The CDR3 extends over 19 amino acids. J was trimmed by 1 base and V by 0 bases; bases with no gene match: 10. From germline, CDR1 is ENHRY and CDR2 SYGVKD. The CDR3 is CAISESRVSGSGSYNEQFF. CDR3 DNA: TGTGCCATCAGTGAGTCGAGGGTTAGCGGGAGTGGATCCTACAATGAGCAGTTCTTC.

The chain joins TRBV25-1 to TRBJ1-1; D is ambiguous. From germline, CDR1 is MGHDK and CDR2 SYGVNS. V lost 2 bases, J lost 0 bases, and 10 bases lay in between. The length of the CDR3 is 15 residues. The CDR3 protein is CASSELWEMNTEAFF. CDR3 in DNA: TGTGCCAGCAGTGAACTGTGGGAAATGAACACTGAAGCTTTCTTT.

V usage is TRBV19 and J usage is TRBJ2-2; 11 bases agree with TRBD2. Looked up from germline, CDR1 is LNHDA and CDR2 is SQIVND (reference sequence). The trim removed 5 bases at V and 4 bases at J, leaving 18 bases unmatched. The CDR3 has 20 residues. CDR3 nucleotide sequence: TGTGCCAGTAGTTCAAGGGGCGAACTAGCGGGAGTAGGTAGCACCGGGGAGCTGTTTTTT. It yields the protein CASSSRGELAGVGSTGELFF. Full variable domain (outside the CDR3, taken from reference TRBV19 and TRBJ2-2): DGGITQSPKYLFRKEGQNVTLSCEQNLNHDAMYWYRQDPGQGLRLIYYSQIVNDFQKGDIAEGYSVSREKKESFPLTVTSAQKNPTAFYLCASSSRGELAGVGSTGELFFGEGSRLTVL.

There are a few counts of this clonotype. The rearrangement joins TRBV20-1 to TRBJ1-5; D gene uncertain. CDR3 length equals 14 residues. CDR1 and CDR2 (germline): DFQATT, SNEGSKA (reference sequence). V was pared by 3 bases and J by 6 bases, with 15 bases between. The CDR3 protein is CSASTQAVSQPQHF. Here the CDR3 DNA reads TGCAGTGCTAGTACGCAGGCAGTCAGTCAGCCCCAGCATTTT.

CDR3 sequence reads: CASSLRTPYNEQFF. The DNA of the CDR3 is TGTGCCAGCAGCTTGAGGACTCCGTACAATGAGCAGTTCTTC. The chain has TRBV5-6 and TRBJ2-1; a possible D gene is TRBD2 (5 bases). Per germline, CDR1 SGHDT and CDR2 YYEEEE. CDR3 length: 14 residues. Trimming took off 1 base at V and 4 bases at J, with 9 bases between the two ends.

This clonotype turned up a few times. The rearrangement links TRBV9 to TRBJ2-3; no clear D gene. The CDR3 spans 14 residues. V shed 4 bases and J shed 1 base, with 10 bases lying between them. Germline CDR1 and CDR2: SGDLS and YYNGEE. Written as DNA, the CDR3 is TGTGCCAGCAGCAACGACGCCGGCACAGATACGCAGTATTTT. Translated: CASSNDAGTDTQYF.

There are many counts of this clonotype. The chain combines TRBV27 with TRBJ2-6; D is perhaps TRBD2 (6 bases). Germline V gives CDR1 MNHEY, CDR2 SMNVEV (reference sequence). The CDR3 is 16 residues long. Trimming removed 1 base from V and 0 bases from J, with 7 bases in between. The CDR3 loop reads CASSLLGGSGANVLTF. The CDR3 DNA reads as TGTGCCAGCAGTTTATTGGGAGGCTCTGGGGCCAACGTCCTGACTTTC.

This clonotype occurred a few times. This chain links TRBV6-6 with TRBJ1-1; D call uncertain. The CDR3 is 12 amino acids. Between the trimmed V and J ends, which lost 6 bases and 3 bases, there was a span of 8 bases. CDR1 MNHNY and CDR2 SVGAGI come from the germline V gene (reference sequence). The DNA for the CDR3 is TGTGCCAGCAGCGAAAGGGACACTGAAGCTTTCTTT. It codes for CASSERDTEAFF.

The CDR3: CASTVAGNTVTEAFF. As DNA, the CDR3 is TGTGCCAGCACCGTAGCAGGGAATACTGTCACTGAAGCTTTCTTT. V and J are TRBV7-9 and TRBJ1-1; tentative D call: TRBD1 (5 bases). This CDR3 region has 15 residues. Trimming removed 7 bases from V and 4 bases from J, with 19 bases in between. Germline CDR1 and CDR2: SEHNR and FQNEAQ (reference sequence).

This clonotype was observed a handful of times. The gene calls are TRBV7-2 and TRBJ2-2; D is perhaps TRBD1 (6 bases). Germline V CDR1 and CDR2: SGHTA, FQGNSA. Trimming pared 5 bases from V and 6 bases from J, leaving 13 bases between. The CDR3 has 14 residues. CDR3 nucleotide sequence: TGTGCCAGCAGCCAGATATCAGGGGCCGGGGAGCTGTTTTTT. It specifies CASSQISGAGELFF.

The chain uses TRBV7-2 and TRBJ1-5; 10 bases are shared with TRBD1. V trimming: 5 bases; J trimming: 5 bases; junction bases outside the gene matches: 9. This CDR3 has 16 residues. From germline, CDR1 is SGHTA and CDR2 FQGNSA. CDR3 coding DNA: TGTGCCAGCAGCCCCCGGACAGGGGGGGAGGATCAGCCCCAGCATTTT. Translation gives CASSPRTGGEDQPQHF.

This rearrangement joins TRBV29-1 to TRBJ2-2; 8 bases map to TRBD2. After removal of 6 bases from V and 4 bases from J, the junction contained 7 bases not matched to a gene. CDR1 is SQVTM and CDR2 is ANQGSEA in the germline V gene. The CDR3 is 14 amino acids. CDR3 nucleotides: TGCAGCGTAAGGGCGGGAGGTCGCACCGGGGAGCTGTTTTTT. Amino acid sequence: CSVRAGGRTGELFF.

This clonotype was picked up a small number of times. This chain connects TRBV6-2 or TRBV6-3 to TRBJ2-2; TRBD2 matches 7 bases. Per the germline V gene, CDR1 is MNHEY and CDR2 is SVGEGT. The junction had 10 bases not matched to a gene; V was cut back by 2 bases and J by 4 bases. The CDR3 has 17 residues. The CDR3 here is CASSYHPAGTTTGELFF. The DNA of the CDR3 is TGTGCCAGCAGTTACCATCCAGCGGGAACAACCACCGGGGAGCTGTTTTTT.

The chain uses TRBV28 and TRBJ2-7; TRBD2 agrees at 8 bases. Germline CDR1 is MDHEN and CDR2 is SYDVKM. Trimming at V came to 3 bases and at J to 5 bases, leaving 9 bases not matched to a gene. This CDR3 has 15 residues. The CDR3: CASSFIGTSSDEQYF. CDR3 coding DNA: TGTGCCAGCAGTTTTATTGGGACTAGTAGCGACGAGCAGTACTTC.

This clonotype has only a few counts. This chain connects TRBV13 to TRBJ2-7; TRBD1 matches 11 bases. CDR3 size: 16 residues. In germline, CDR1 is PRHDT, CDR2 FYEKMQ (reference sequence). The J segment lost 5 bases and the V segment lost 5 bases, leaving 11 bases of the junction unmatched. The CDR3 is CASSEYGQGASNEQYF. Here the CDR3 DNA reads TGTGCCAGCAGCGAATACGGACAGGGGGCGTCCAACGAGCAGTACTTC.

This clonotype was found a few times. The chain couples TRBV20-1 to TRBJ1-2; no firm D call. Germline lookup yields CDR1 DFQATT and CDR2 SNEGSKA (reference sequence). Deletions cut 1 base from V and 7 bases from J, with 10 bases between. The CDR3 loop spans 12 amino acids. The CDR3 reads CSARGTFSGYTF. In DNA form, the CDR3 reads TGCAGTGCTAGAGGGACCTTTTCTGGCTACACCTTC.

This rearrangement joins TRBV24-1 to TRBJ2-1; tentative D call: TRBD2 (5 bases). Deletions cut 12 bases from V and 0 bases from J, with 14 bases between. The CDR3 sequence is 14 residues long. Germline CDR1 and CDR2: KGHDR and SFDVKD. CDR3 region: CASQGSSSYNEQFF. The CDR3 region has the DNA TGTGCCTCCCAAGGGAGTAGCTCCTACAATGAGCAGTTCTTC.